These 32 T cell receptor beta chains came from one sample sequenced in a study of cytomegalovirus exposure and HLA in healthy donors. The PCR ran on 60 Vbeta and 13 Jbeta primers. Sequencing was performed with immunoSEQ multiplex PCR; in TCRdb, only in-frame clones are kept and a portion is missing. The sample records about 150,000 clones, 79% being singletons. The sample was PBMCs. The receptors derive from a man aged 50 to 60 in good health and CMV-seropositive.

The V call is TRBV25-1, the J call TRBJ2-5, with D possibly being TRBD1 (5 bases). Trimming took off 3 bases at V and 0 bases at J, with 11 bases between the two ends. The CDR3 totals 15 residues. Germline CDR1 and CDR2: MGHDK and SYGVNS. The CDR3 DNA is TGTGCCAGCAGTGATCAGGGCTGGTACCAAGAGACCCAGTACTTC. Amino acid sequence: CASSDQGWYQETQYF.

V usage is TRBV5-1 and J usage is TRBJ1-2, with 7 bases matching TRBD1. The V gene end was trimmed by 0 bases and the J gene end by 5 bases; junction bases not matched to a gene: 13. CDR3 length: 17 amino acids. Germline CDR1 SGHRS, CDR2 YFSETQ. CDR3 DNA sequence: TGCGCCAGCAGCTTGGGACAGGGAGTCGGTGAAGGGTATGGCTACACCTTC. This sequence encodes CASSLGQGVGEGYGYTF.

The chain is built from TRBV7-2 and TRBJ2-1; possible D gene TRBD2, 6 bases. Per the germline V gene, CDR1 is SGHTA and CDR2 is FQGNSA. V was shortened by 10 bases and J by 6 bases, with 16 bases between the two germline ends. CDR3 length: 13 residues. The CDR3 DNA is TGTGCCACCTCCCGCGGGATGGGCAATGAGCAGTTCTTC. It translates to CATSRGMGNEQFF.

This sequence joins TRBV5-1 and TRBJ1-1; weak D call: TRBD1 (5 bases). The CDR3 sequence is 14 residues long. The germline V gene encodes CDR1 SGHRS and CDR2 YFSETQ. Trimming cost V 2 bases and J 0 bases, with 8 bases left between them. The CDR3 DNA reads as TGCGCCAGCAGCTTCGGGGGGGTGAACACTGAAGCTTTCTTT. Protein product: CASSFGGVNTEAFF.

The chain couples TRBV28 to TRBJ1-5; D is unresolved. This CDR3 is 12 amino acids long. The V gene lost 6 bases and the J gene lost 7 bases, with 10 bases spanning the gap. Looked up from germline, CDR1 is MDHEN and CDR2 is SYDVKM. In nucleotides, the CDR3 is TGTGCCAGCAGACCCGACGGGCAGCCCCAGCATTTT. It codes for CASRPDGQPQHF.

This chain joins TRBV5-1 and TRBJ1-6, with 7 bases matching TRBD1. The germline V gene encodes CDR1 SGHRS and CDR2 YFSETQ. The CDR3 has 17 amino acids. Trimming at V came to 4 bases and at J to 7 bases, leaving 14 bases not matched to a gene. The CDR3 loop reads CASSPNPFQGENSPLHF. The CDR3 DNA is TGCGCCAGCAGCCCTAACCCCTTCCAGGGGGAGAATTCACCCCTCCACTTT.

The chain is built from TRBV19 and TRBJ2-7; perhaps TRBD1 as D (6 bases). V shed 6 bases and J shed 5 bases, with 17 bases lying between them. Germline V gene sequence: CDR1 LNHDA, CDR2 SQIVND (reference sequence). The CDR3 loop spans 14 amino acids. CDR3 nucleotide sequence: TGTGCCAGTAGGGACACAGGGACGAGGCACGAGCAGTACTTC. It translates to CASRDTGTRHEQYF.

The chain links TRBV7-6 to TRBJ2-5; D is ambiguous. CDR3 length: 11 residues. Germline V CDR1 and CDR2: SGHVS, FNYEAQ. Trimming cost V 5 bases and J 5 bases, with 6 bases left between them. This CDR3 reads CASSARETQYF. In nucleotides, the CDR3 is TGTGCCAGCAGCGCCAGGGAGACCCAGTACTTC.

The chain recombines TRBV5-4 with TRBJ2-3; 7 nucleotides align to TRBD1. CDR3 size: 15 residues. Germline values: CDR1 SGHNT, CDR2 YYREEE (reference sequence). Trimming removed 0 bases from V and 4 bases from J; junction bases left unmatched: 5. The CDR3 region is CASSLGGGAADTQYF. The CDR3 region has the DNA TGTGCCAGCAGCTTGGGAGGGGGCGCGGCAGATACGCAGTATTTT.

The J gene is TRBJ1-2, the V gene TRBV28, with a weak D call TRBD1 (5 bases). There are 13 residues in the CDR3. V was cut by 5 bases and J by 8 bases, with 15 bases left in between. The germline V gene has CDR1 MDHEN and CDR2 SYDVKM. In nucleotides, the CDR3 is TGTGCCAGCAGTCTTGGAGGGGTGGGAGGCTACACCTTC. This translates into CASSLGGVGGYTF.

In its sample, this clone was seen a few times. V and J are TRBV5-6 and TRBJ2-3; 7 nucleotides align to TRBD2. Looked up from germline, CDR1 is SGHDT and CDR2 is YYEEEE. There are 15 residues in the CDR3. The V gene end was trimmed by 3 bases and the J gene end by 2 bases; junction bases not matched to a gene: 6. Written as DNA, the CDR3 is TGTGCCAGCAGCTGGAGCGGGATTAACACAGATACGCAGTATTTT. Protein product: CASSWSGINTDTQYF.

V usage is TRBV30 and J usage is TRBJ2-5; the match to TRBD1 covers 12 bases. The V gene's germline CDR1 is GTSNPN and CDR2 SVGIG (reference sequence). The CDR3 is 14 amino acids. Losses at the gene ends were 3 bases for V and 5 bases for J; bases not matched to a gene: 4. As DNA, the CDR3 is TGTGCCTGGAGGGGACAGGGGGCAAGGGAGACCCAGTACTTC. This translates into CAWRGQGARETQYF.

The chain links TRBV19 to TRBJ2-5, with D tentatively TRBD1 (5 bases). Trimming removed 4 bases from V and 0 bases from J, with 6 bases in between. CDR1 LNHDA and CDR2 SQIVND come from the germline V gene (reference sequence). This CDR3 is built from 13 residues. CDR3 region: CASSSRDQETQYF. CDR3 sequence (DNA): TGTGCCAGTAGTAGCAGGGACCAAGAGACCCAGTACTTC. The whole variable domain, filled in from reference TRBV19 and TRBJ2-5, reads DGGITQSPKYLFRKEGQNVTLSCEQNLNHDAMYWYRQDPGQGLRLIYYSQIVNDFQKGDIAEGYSVSREKKESFPLTVTSAQKNPTAFYLCASSSRDQETQYFGPGTRLLVL.

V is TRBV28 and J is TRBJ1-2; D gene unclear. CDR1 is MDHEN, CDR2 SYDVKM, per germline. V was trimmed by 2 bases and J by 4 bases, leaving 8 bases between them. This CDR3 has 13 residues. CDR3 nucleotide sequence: TGTGCCAGCAGTTTAGCACAGATCTATGGCTACACCTTC. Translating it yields CASSLAQIYGYTF.

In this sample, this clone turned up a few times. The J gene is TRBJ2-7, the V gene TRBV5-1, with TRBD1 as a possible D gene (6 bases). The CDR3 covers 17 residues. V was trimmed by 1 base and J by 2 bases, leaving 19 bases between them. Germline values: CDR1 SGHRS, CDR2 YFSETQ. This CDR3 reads CASSLTPPGHGPYEQYF. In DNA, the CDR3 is TGCGCCAGCAGCTTGACCCCCCCGGGACATGGGCCCTACGAGCAGTACTTC.

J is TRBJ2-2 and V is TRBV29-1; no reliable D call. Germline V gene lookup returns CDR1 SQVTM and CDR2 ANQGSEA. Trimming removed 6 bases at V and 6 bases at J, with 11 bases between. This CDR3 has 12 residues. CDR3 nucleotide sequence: TGCAGCGTGTTACCGGTATCCGGGGAGCTGTTTTTT. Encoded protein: CSVLPVSGELFF.

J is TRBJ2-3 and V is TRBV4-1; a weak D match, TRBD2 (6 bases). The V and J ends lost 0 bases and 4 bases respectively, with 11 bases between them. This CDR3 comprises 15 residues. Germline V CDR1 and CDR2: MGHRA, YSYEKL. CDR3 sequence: CASSQDAGKSDTQYF. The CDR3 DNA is TGCGCCAGCAGCCAAGACGCGGGGAAATCAGATACGCAGTATTTT.

CDR3 amino acids: CASSFGTGQLVGEQFF. DNA of the CDR3: TGTGCCAGCAGCTTCGGGACAGGGCAATTGGTTGGTGAGCAGTTCTTC. This chain connects TRBV11-2 to TRBJ2-1; 9 nucleotides align to TRBD1. This CDR3 spans 16 amino acids. The V gene's germline CDR1 is SGHAT and CDR2 FQNNGV. V was clipped by 3 bases and J by 9 bases; unmatched bases: 12. The variable domain in full, with the rest retrieved from reference TRBV11-2 and TRBJ2-1, is EAGVAQSPRYKIIEKRQSVAFWCNPISGHATLYWYQQILGQGPKLLIQFQNNGVVDDSQLPKDRFSAERLKGVDSTLKIQPAKLEDSAVYLCASSFGTGQLVGEQFFGPGTRLTVL.

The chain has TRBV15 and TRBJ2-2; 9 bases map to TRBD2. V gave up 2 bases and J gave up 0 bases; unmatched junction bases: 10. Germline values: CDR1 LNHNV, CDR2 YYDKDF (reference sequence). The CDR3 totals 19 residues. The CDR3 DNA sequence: TGTGCCACCAGCAGACGTGTGGGTAGCGGGAGAACGAACACCGGGGAGCTGTTTTTT. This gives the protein CATSRRVGSGRTNTGELFF.

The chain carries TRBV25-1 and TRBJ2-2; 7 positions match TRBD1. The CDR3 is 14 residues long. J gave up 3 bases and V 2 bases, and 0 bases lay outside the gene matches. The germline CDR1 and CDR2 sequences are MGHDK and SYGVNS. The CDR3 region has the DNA TGTGCCAGCAGTGAAGACAGGGACACCGGGGAGCTGTTTTTT. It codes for CASSEDRDTGELFF.

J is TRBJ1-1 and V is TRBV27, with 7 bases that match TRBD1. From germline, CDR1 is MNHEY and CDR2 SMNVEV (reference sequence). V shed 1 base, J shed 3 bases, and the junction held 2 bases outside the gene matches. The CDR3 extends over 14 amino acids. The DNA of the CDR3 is TGTGCCAGCAGTTTATATGACAGGGACACTGAAGCTTTCTTT. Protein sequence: CASSLYDRDTEAFF.

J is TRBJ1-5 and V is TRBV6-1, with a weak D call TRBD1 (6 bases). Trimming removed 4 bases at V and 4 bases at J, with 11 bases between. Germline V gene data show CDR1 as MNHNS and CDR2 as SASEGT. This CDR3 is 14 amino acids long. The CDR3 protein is CASSGATGNQPQHF. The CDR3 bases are TGTGCCAGCAGTGGTGCAACAGGGAATCAGCCCCAGCATTTT.

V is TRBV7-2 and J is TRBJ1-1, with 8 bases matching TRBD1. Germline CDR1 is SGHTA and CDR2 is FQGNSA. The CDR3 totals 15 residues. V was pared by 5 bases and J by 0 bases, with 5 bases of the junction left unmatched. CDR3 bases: TGTGCCAGCAGCGCCCGGACAGGGTTGAACACTGAAGCTTTCTTT. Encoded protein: CASSARTGLNTEAFF.

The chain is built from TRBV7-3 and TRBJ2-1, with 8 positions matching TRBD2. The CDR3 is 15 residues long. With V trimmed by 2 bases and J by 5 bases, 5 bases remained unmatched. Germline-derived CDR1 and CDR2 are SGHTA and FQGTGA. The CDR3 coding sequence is TGTGCCAGCAGCTTAGCGGGAGGATGGAACAATGAGCAGTTCTTC. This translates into CASSLAGGWNNEQFF.

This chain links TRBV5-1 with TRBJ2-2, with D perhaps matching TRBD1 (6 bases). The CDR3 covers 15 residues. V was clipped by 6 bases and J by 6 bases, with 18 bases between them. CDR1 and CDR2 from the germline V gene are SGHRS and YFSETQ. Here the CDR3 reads CASKRGYRVPGELFF. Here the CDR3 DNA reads TGCGCCAGCAAAAGGGGGTATAGGGTCCCCGGGGAGCTGTTTTTT.

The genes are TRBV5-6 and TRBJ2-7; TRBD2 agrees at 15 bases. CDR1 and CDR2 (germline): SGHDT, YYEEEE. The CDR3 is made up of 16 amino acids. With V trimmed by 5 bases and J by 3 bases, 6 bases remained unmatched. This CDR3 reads CASRRGLAGGIYEQYF. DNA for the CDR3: TGTGCCAGCAGAAGAGGACTAGCGGGAGGGATCTACGAGCAGTACTTC. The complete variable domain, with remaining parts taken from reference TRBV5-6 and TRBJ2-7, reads DAGVTQSPTHLIKTRGQQVTLRCSPKSGHDTVSWYQQALGQGPQFIFQYYEEEERQRGNFPDRFSGHQFPNYSSELNVNALLLGDSALYLCASRRGLAGGIYEQYFGPGTRLTVT.

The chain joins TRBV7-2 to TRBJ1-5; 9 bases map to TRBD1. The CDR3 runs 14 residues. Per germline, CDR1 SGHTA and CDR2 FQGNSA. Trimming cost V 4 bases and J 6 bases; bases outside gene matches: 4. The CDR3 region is CASSSGQGRQPQHF. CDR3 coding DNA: TGTGCCAGCAGCTCGGGACAGGGTCGTCAGCCCCAGCATTTT.

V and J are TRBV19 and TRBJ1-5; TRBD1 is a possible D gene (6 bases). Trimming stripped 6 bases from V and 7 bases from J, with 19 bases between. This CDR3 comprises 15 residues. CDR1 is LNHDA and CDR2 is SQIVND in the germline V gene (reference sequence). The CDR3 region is CASSNRAGSWQPQHF. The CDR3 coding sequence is TGTGCCAGTAGCAACAGGGCCGGCAGTTGGCAGCCCCAGCATTTT.

The chain's CDR3 is CASSRDINTGELFF. The DNA for the CDR3 is TGTGCCAGCAGCCGGGACATAAACACCGGGGAGCTGTTTTTT. V and J are TRBV7-9 and TRBJ2-2, with D perhaps matching TRBD1 (6 bases). The CDR3 extends over 14 amino acids. The germline gives CDR1 SEHNR, CDR2 FQNEAQ (reference sequence). Trimming left V 5 bases short and J 2 bases short, with 9 bases between.

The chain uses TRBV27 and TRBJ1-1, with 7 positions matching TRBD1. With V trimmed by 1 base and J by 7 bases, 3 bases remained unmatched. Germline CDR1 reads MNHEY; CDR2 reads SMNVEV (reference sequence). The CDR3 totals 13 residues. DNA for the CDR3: TGTGCCAGCAGTTTATTTCCAGGGGGTGAAGCTTTCTTT. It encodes CASSLFPGGEAFF.

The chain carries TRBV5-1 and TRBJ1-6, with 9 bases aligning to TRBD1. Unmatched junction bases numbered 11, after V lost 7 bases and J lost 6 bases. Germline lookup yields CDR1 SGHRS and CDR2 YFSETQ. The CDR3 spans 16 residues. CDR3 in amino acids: CASRPSGTGFNSPLHF. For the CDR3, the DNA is TGCGCCAGCCGACCTTCCGGGACAGGGTTTAATTCACCCCTCCACTTT.

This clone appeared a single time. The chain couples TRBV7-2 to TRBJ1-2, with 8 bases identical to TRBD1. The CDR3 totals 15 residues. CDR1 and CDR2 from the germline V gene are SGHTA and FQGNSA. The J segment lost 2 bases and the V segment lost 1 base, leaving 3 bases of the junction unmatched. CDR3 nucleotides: TGTGCCAGCAGCTTAGTAACAGGGGGGAACTATGGCTACACCTTC. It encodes CASSLVTGGNYGYTF. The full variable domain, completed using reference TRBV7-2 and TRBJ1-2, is GAGVSQSPSNKVTEKGKDVELRCDPISGHTALYWYRQSLGQGLEFLIYFQGNSAPDKSGLPSDRFSAERTGGSVSTLTIQRTQQEDSAVYLCASSLVTGGNYGYTFGSGTRLTVV.